This T cell receptor beta chain was sequenced for a study of brain T cells in children with intractable seizures. General study results and limits: HCMV serostatus was not known, and viral specificity came from CDR3 similarity only. Absence of clones before surgery may stem from lower sequencing depth.

A note on this clone: Its matching antigen is unknown.

TCRdb keeps only in-frame clones here, not all; method: immunoSEQ multiplex PCR. The data show 300,000 to 400,000 clones, approximately 93% seen once. The V gene's germline CDR1 is MNHNY and CDR2 SVGAGI (reference sequence). V was trimmed by 0 bases and J by 7 bases, leaving 7 bases between them. CDR3 length: 12 residues. Time point in this sample: blood from clinic visit 5 months post-surgery; TSC patient then seizure free. The sequenced cases were selected for having the highest brain T cell transcript signatures. This TCR derives from a boy less than two years old with tuberous sclerosis and intractable seizures. The material sequenced was peripheral blood, taken approximately 5 months after surgery. V usage is TRBV6-6 and J usage is TRBJ2-7; unclear D gene. The CDR3 loop is CASSYSRSEQYF. CDR3 coding DNA: TGTGCCAGCAGTTACTCACGGTCGGAGCAGTACTTC.